The source of this T cell receptor beta chain is a study of blood T cell repertoires in COVID-19. Repertoires were generated with immunoSEQ multiplex PCR, while TCRdb's copy carries only in-frame clones and drops some. Of 250,000 to 350,000 clones listed, about 90% are singletons. Input material: peripheral blood. The origin of this receptor is a woman between 45 and 65 years old who had recovered from COVID-19.

CDR3 in amino acids: CASSPRASVTTGELFF. CDR3 nucleotides: TGTGCCAGCAGCCCCAGGGCTAGCGTGACCACCGGGGAGCTGTTTTTT. The rearrangement links TRBV7-3 to TRBJ2-2, with D possibly matching TRBD2 (6 bases). This CDR3 is built from 16 residues. Trimming removed 5 bases from V and 4 bases from J, with 17 bases in between. Germline CDR1 SGHTA, CDR2 FQGTGA.